This TCR beta chain is from a study of spatial heterogeneity in lung cancer (dated by TCRdb to the late 2010s). Concerning the study at large: Donors were some 67 patients with early-stage, untreated non-small cell lung cancer from the lung TRACERx cohort. Follow-up PBMC samples were sequenced whenever available, with the median time to follow-up being two to three years after resection. TCR repertoire features were related to nonsynonymous mutation counts determined by whole-exome sequencing of tumor tissue. At surgery, both alpha and beta chains were TCR-sequenced in approximately 210 tumor regions, over 61 matched nontumor lung samples and a few dozen PBMC samples. More beta-chain than alpha-chain transcripts were consistently detected, likely reflecting higher beta-chain transcript abundance. In the raw uncorrected reads, each unique combination of TCR and UMI appeared on average more than ten times. In non-small cell lung cancer, the study made a quantitative comparison of TCR alpha and beta repertoires among multiple tumor regions, matched nontumor lung and blood.

Libraries were built with 5' RACE. Instrument on record: NextSeq 500. In the TCR library protocol, a unique molecular identifier was attached to each TCR cDNA molecule so that PCR and sequencing errors could be corrected. In the authors' own workflow: TCR identification, UMI-based error correction and CDR3 extraction were performed with Decombinator tools. Expanded TCRs were defined as those above a frequency of 2 per 1,000, corresponding to the top 1% of the tumor frequency distribution. Each repertoire was subsampled 100 times to 5,000 TCRs, after which Renyi diversity was computed with the R vegan package. To build CDR3 similarity networks, amino acid triplet string-kernel similarity was used, and CDR3s were connected when their pairwise similarity was above 0.82. Through fastp at Q25 and MiXCR, TCRdb rebuilt clones from the public reads, retaining in-frame beta chains. Under each unique CDR3 protein, matching rows form one entry showing the most common genes and DNA. The V and J calls were not made by the authors but by TCRdb's processing. The sample has over 85,000 distinct CDR3 sequences on record, roughly a fifth of them singletons. The ten largest clones add up to 21% of the sample.

This clonotype turned up a few times. It lacks a known antigen. Nothing much larger sits one base from this clone, and base qualities are not available. The time point tag for this specimen amounts to: blood at routine non-recurrence follow-up after resection. Without any cell sorting, TCR sequencing was performed on whole RNA extracted either from tumor and nontumor lung tissue or from cryopreserved PBMC samples. Only patients with enough RNA available from two or more tumor regions were chosen for TCR sequencing. Study-wide conclusions, independent of this receptor: Additional single-cell paired TCR alpha and beta sequencing was considered necessary to confirm, at a functional level, the hypothesis that regional TCRs recognize regional mutations. Comparisons of baseline and follow-up blood repertoires included only 15 or so patients. Ubiquitous expanded tumor TCRs were found in blood more often at tumor resection than at routine follow-up.

Specimen: PBMCs, collected at follow-up. This clonotype was obtained from a male donor with early-stage non-small cell lung cancer.

DNA sequence: TGTGCCAGCAGGCGGGACCACTCCTACAATGAGCAGTTCTTC. Its protein is CASRRDHSYNEQFF. The chain links TRBV27 with TRBJ2-1; a tentative D match to TRBD2 spans 6 bases. Via the germline V gene (reference sequence), CDR1 is MNHEY and CDR2 SMNVEV. The trim is 6 bases for V and 0 bases for J, with a gap of 9 bases between the germline ends. From its cysteine to its phenylalanine, the CDR3 spans 14 amino acids. Only the CDR3 portion is preserved as DNA: 42 bases, with reading frame beginning at the first base.